Below, 13 T cell receptor beta chains from the same sample are listed, as sequenced in a study of long-term antiretroviral therapy in people with HIV. At the survey level, the v3.0 immunoSEQ assay was run. Clones were read by immunoSEQ multiplex PCR, and TCRdb kept only the in-frame ones, dropping some. The data show approximately 34,000 clones, roughly 80% seen once. Sequencing used unsorted PBMCs, obtained 1 year after starting antiretroviral therapy. These receptor sequences come from a man younger than 30 with HIV.

The rearrangement links TRBV28 to TRBJ2-5; D unclear. The CDR3 is made up of 12 amino acids. The V end lost 5 bases, the J end lost 0 bases, and 4 bases lay between the germline ends. The germline V gene has CDR1 MDHEN and CDR2 SYDVKM. The chain's CDR3 is CASSRDQETQYF. For the CDR3, the DNA is TGTGCCAGCAGTCGGGACCAAGAGACCCAGTACTTC.

The chain links TRBV28 to TRBJ2-7; tentative D call: TRBD1 (5 bases). V dropped 7 bases and J dropped 2 bases, with 15 bases sitting between them. The CDR3 spans 14 residues. Germline CDR1 reads MDHEN; CDR2 reads SYDVKM. CDR3 amino acids: CASNVQGVTYEQYF. CDR3 DNA sequence: TGTGCCAGCAACGTTCAGGGTGTCACCTACGAGCAGTACTTC.

V gene TRBV10-3 combines with J gene TRBJ1-1; D not certain. This CDR3 comprises 14 residues. V lost 0 bases and J lost 4, with 9 bases in between. CDR1 is ENHRY, CDR2 SYGVKD, per germline. The DNA for the CDR3 is TGTGCCATCAGTGAGTCAGGCCCAGGCACTGAAGCTTTCTTT. Its translation: CAISESGPGTEAFF.

The chain combines TRBV11-2 with TRBJ1-5, with 8 bases identical to TRBD1. Looked up from germline, CDR1 is SGHAT and CDR2 is FQNNGV. Trimming took 5 bases from V and 4 from J; bases not matched to a gene: 4. This CDR3 is built from 14 residues. The CDR3, as DNA: TGTGCCAGCAGCCGACAGGGGAATAATCAGCCCCAGCATTTT. This gives the protein CASSRQGNNQPQHF.

The chain employs TRBV29-1 and TRBJ1-2, with D hard to call. CDR3 length: 12 residues. V was shortened by 2 bases and J by 7 bases, with 11 bases between the two germline ends. CDR1 and CDR2 (germline): SQVTM, ANQGSEA. CDR3 residues: CSVETGKGGYTF. In nucleotides, the CDR3 is TGCAGCGTTGAAACGGGTAAAGGTGGCTACACCTTC.

This clone came up once. This CDR3 reads CASSSMYKETQYF. The CDR3 nucleotides read TGTGCCAGCAGTAGCATGTACAAAGAGACCCAGTACTTC. V usage is TRBV28 and J usage is TRBJ2-5; no firm D call. Trimming cost V 5 bases and J 3 bases, with 10 bases left between them. The CDR3 is made up of 13 amino acids. Germline V CDR1 and CDR2: MDHEN, SYDVKM.

The rearrangement joins TRBV28 to TRBJ2-3, with 9 bases that match TRBD2. J gave up 2 bases and V 4 bases, and 7 bases lay outside the gene matches. This CDR3 has 16 residues. CDR1 is MDHEN, CDR2 SYDVKM, per germline. The CDR3 spells CASSSRTSVHTDTQYF. DNA of the CDR3: TGTGCCAGCAGTTCTCGGACTAGCGTACACACAGATACGCAGTATTTT.

This clone was seen only a few times. The V and J genes are TRBV6-1 and TRBJ1-2; unclear D gene. This CDR3 is built from 15 residues. Between the trimmed V and J ends, which lost 0 bases and 1 base, there was a span of 9 bases. Germline V gene sequence: CDR1 MNHNS, CDR2 SASEGT. The CDR3 nucleotides read TGTGCCAGCAGTGAAGCGGAGATTAGTAACTATGGCTACACCTTC. It is translated as CASSEAEISNYGYTF.

The chain is built from TRBV18 and TRBJ2-3; 10 bases map to TRBD1. This CDR3 region has 15 residues. The junction had 4 bases not matched to a gene; V was cut back by 3 bases and J by 4 bases. Germline V gene sequence: CDR1 KGHSH, CDR2 LQKENI. CDR3 nucleotides: TGTGCCAGCTCACCCTCGGGACAGGGGCCAGATACGCAGTATTTT. The encoded protein is CASSPSGQGPDTQYF.

The chain employs TRBV5-1 and TRBJ2-3, with D perhaps TRBD1 (6 bases). The germline V gene encodes CDR1 SGHRS and CDR2 YFSETQ. The ends were cut back, 4 bases at V and 3 bases at J, with 18 bases in the middle. The CDR3 is 16 amino acids. CDR3 coding DNA: TGCGCCAGCAGCGGGAACAGGGAACGAAGGACAGATACGCAGTATTTT. Residues: CASSGNRERRTDTQYF. Filled out from reference TRBV5-1 and TRBJ2-3, the complete variable domain reads KAGVTQTPRYLIKTRGQQVTLSCSPISGHRSVSWYQQTPGQGLQFLFEYFSETQRNKGNFPGRFSGRQFSNSRSEMNVSTLELGDSALYLCASSGNRERRTDTQYFGPGTRLTVL.

This sequence joins TRBV9 and TRBJ2-3; 8 bases are a match to TRBD2. The CDR3 consists of 13 residues. Germline V gene lookup returns CDR1 SGDLS and CDR2 YYNGEE. With 7 bases clipped from V and 1 base from J, the junction kept 2 bases outside the gene matches. The CDR3 bases are TGTGCCAGCGCGGGGGGTGGCACAGATACGCAGTATTTT. Translation: CASAGGGTDTQYF.

This clone was detected only a few times. This chain joins TRBV28 and TRBJ1-1; no reliable D call. The CDR3 length is 11 residues. Germline-derived CDR1 and CDR2 are MDHEN and SYDVKM. Trimming took 3 bases from V and 8 from J, leaving 7 bases between them. The CDR3 bases are TGTGCCAGCAGTTTTAAAGGGGAAGCTTTCTTT. Protein sequence: CASSFKGEAFF.

This chain connects TRBV19 to TRBJ1-1, with a tentative D call TRBD1 (5 bases). Trimming cost V 3 bases and J 6 bases, with 11 bases left between them. From germline, CDR1 is LNHDA and CDR2 SQIVND (reference sequence). This CDR3 region has 13 residues. The CDR3 here is CASSMTWGSEAFF. The CDR3, as DNA: TGTGCCAGTAGTATGACATGGGGCTCTGAAGCTTTCTTT.